The 19 T cell receptor beta chains below all came from one sample that was sequenced in a study of graft-versus-host responses after intestinal transplantation. Assay: immunoSEQ multiplex PCR; the TCRdb copy retains only in-frame clones and omits some. Among under 9,500 clones listed, less than 40% were seen once. Source: alloreactive CD4+ T cells from a mixed lymphocyte reaction culture, taken before transplantation. Subset specified: CFSE-low proliferating T cells sorted from approximately six-day pre-transplant mixed lymphocyte reaction (GvH or HvG direction). The receptor source for this set is a human patient who was an organ donor for intestinal transplantation.

This clone is termed medium-sized. This sequence joins TRBV6-1 and TRBJ2-7; tentatively, D is TRBD2 (6 bases). From germline, CDR1 is MNHNS and CDR2 SASEGT. The CDR3 runs 13 residues. V dropped 4 bases and J dropped 3 bases, with 10 bases sitting between them. CDR3: CASSAREDYEQYF. The CDR3 nucleotides are TGTGCCAGCAGTGCGAGGGAGGACTACGAGCAGTACTTC.

The sample holds a few counts of this clone. V usage is TRBV11-2 and J usage is TRBJ1-1; D is undetermined. CDR3 size: 15 residues. Germline V gives CDR1 SGHAT, CDR2 FQNNGV. The V and J ends lost 2 bases and 0 bases respectively, with 10 bases between them. The CDR3 protein is CASSLYERVNTEAFF. CDR3 DNA sequence: TGTGCCAGCAGCTTATATGAGAGGGTGAACACTGAAGCTTTCTTT.

There are a few counts of this clone. The chain combines TRBV11-1 with TRBJ2-1; 7 positions agree with TRBD2. CDR3 size: 18 residues. V was clipped by 2 bases and J by 4 bases; unmatched bases: 14. Per the germline V gene, CDR1 is SGHAT and CDR2 is FQDESV (reference sequence). The CDR3 DNA sequence: TGTGCCAGCAGCTTACCCAAAGGCGGCCGGCGGGGGTACAATGAGCAGTTCTTC. Translated, it gives CASSLPKGGRRGYNEQFF. Using reference TRBV11-1 and TRBJ2-1 for the parts outside the CDR3, the full variable domain is EAEVAQSPRYKITEKSQAVAFWCDPISGHATLYWYRQILGQGPELLVQFQDESVVDDSQLPKDRFSAERLKGVDSTLKIQPAELGDSAMYLCASSLPKGGRRGYNEQFFGPGTRLTVL.

The chain is built from TRBV4-2 and TRBJ2-7, with 12 bases identical to TRBD2. The ends lost 0 bases at V and 2 bases at J; junction bases unmatched: 17. Per the germline V gene, CDR1 is LGHNA and CDR2 is YNFKEQ. The CDR3 is made up of 21 amino acids. CDR3 bases: TGTGCCAGCAGCCAAGAACGCCCCTCCCCTAGCGGGAGGGCCTGGACCTACGAGCAGTACTTC. Amino acid sequence: CASSQERPSPSGRAWTYEQYF.

A few counts support this clone. The chain recombines TRBV5-1 with TRBJ2-7; 12 bases are shared with TRBD2. Germline-derived CDR1 and CDR2 are SGHRS and YFSETQ. There are 16 residues in the CDR3. Trimming removed 3 bases from V and 4 bases from J; junction bases left unmatched: 8. The CDR3: CASSSLSSGRVYEQYF. The CDR3 nucleotides read TGCGCCAGCAGCTCCCTATCTAGCGGGAGGGTATACGAGCAGTACTTC.

CDR3 amino acids: CASSSGTGELFF. The CDR3 nucleotides are TGTGCCAGTAGTAGCGGCACCGGGGAGCTGTTTTTT. V and J are TRBV19 and TRBJ2-2; D is undetermined. CDR3 length: 12 residues. V was shortened by 4 bases and J by 4 bases, with 4 bases between the two germline ends. The germline gives CDR1 LNHDA, CDR2 SQIVND (reference sequence).

This clone has just a few counts. The chain has TRBV7-2 and TRBJ2-2; no definite D call. Trimming removed 1 base from V and 5 bases from J, with 5 bases in between. CDR3 size: 13 residues. Germline V CDR1 and CDR2: SGHTA, FQGNSA. CDR3 amino acids: CASSLVRTGELFF. CDR3 sequence (DNA): TGTGCCAGCAGCTTAGTTCGGACCGGGGAGCTGTTTTTT. The complete variable domain, with remaining parts taken from reference TRBV7-2 and TRBJ2-2, reads GAGVSQSPSNKVTEKGKDVELRCDPISGHTALYWYRQSLGQGLEFLIYFQGNSAPDKSGLPSDRFSAERTGGSVSTLTIQRTQQEDSAVYLCASSLVRTGELFFGEGSRLTVL.

The chain has TRBV15 and TRBJ2-6, with 8 bases fitting TRBD2. Germline V lookup: CDR1 LNHNV, CDR2 YYDKDF (reference sequence). The V gene end was trimmed by 1 base and the J gene end by 0 bases; junction bases not matched to a gene: 11. CDR3 length: 20 residues. The CDR3 bases are TGTGCCACCAGCAGAGTTACGGGAGGGCCGTCTTCCTCTGGGGCCAACGTCCTGACTTTC. Translating it yields CATSRVTGGPSSSGANVLTF.

The chain combines TRBV6-5 with TRBJ2-4, with D tentatively TRBD1 (6 bases). CDR3 length: 13 residues. The germline V gene encodes CDR1 MNHEY and CDR2 SVGAGI. V was clipped by 5 bases and J by 9 bases, with 14 bases between them. CDR3 DNA sequence: TGTGCCAGCAGTGACAACAGGGTGAGCATTCAGTACTTC. Translating it yields CASSDNRVSIQYF.

The chain carries TRBV6-4 and TRBJ1-4; 11 positions agree with TRBD1. Germline CDR1 is MRHNA and CDR2 is SNTAGT. V dropped 3 bases and J dropped 7; count of bases not matched to a gene: 4. This CDR3 contains 15 residues. In DNA form, the CDR3 reads TGTGCCAGCAGTGAAGGGACAGGGGGTTTTGAAAAACTGTTTTTT. Protein product: CASSEGTGGFEKLFF.

This chain joins TRBV5-1 and TRBJ2-1; 12 nucleotides agree with TRBD2. The trim removed 6 bases at V and 7 bases at J, leaving 8 bases unmatched. The CDR3 sequence is 15 residues long. CDR1 SGHRS and CDR2 YFSETQ come from the germline V gene. In DNA form, the CDR3 reads TGCGCCAGCATCAGACTAGCGGGGGATCGGAATGAGCAGTTCTTC. Translating it yields CASIRLAGDRNEQFF.

The V and J genes are TRBV6-1 and TRBJ1-1; TRBD1 might be the D (5 bases). The CDR3 has 14 residues. The germline V gene encodes CDR1 MNHNS and CDR2 SASEGT. V was clipped by 5 bases and J by 1 base, with 11 bases between them. CDR3 region: CASSRGLPNTEAFF. In DNA form, the CDR3 reads TGTGCCAGCAGTCGGGGGTTACCGAACACTGAAGCTTTCTTT.

This clone is deemed medium-sized (0.01 to 0.1%). The CDR3 protein is CASSLGRTGVANEQFF. The CDR3 DNA follows: TGTGCCAGCAGCTTAGGGCGGACAGGGGTAGCCAATGAGCAGTTCTTC. V gene TRBV7-2 combines with J gene TRBJ2-1, with 9 bases that match TRBD1. The CDR3 sequence is 16 residues long. V shed 1 base and J 6 bases; nucleotides not matched to a gene: 7. Germline V lookup: CDR1 SGHTA, CDR2 FQGNSA.

This clone showed up just a few times. The chain links TRBV27 to TRBJ2-3, with 10 bases lining up with TRBD2. This CDR3 region has 14 residues. V lost 5 bases and J lost 6; bases outside the gene matches: 5. Germline-derived CDR1 and CDR2 are MNHEY and SMNVEV (reference sequence). Here the CDR3 reads CASSLAGARDTQYF. In nucleotides, the CDR3 is TGTGCCAGCAGTCTAGCGGGAGCGAGGGATACGCAGTATTTT.

This clone counts as medium-sized. The rearrangement joins TRBV29-1 to TRBJ2-7; 7 bases fit TRBD1. This CDR3 contains 14 residues. Germline values: CDR1 SQVTM, CDR2 ANQGSEA. V lost 6 bases to trimming and J lost 2 bases; unmatched junction nucleotides: 10. CDR3 bases: TGCAGCGTCCAAATACGGCAGGGGGCCTACGAGCAGTACTTC. Translated, it gives CSVQIRQGAYEQYF.

The genes are TRBV5-8 and TRBJ2-1, with TRBD1 as a possible D gene (6 bases). The V end lost 4 bases, the J end lost 15 bases, and 29 bases lay between the germline ends. Germline CDR1 and CDR2: SGHTS and YDEGEE. The CDR3 runs to 16 residues. The CDR3 nucleotides are TGTGCCAGCAGCCCGTGGACAGTACGGACGGCTAGCATTCGGTTCTTC. This gives the protein CASSPWTVRTASIRFF.

The gene calls are TRBV18 and TRBJ1-4; no clear D. Germline loops: CDR1 KGHSH, CDR2 LQKENI. There are 17 residues in the CDR3. V dropped 3 bases and J dropped 2 bases, with 16 bases sitting between them. CDR3 sequence reads: CASSPGEKSFTNEKLFF. The CDR3 DNA is TGTGCCAGCTCACCGGGCGAAAAGAGCTTCACTAATGAAAAACTGTTTTTT.

This rearrangement joins TRBV21-1 to TRBJ2-3; the table's D call of TRBD2 was not tested on the DNA. TRBV21-1 is tagged as a pseudogene. CDR3 length: 15 residues. CDR3 in amino acids: CASGRQREGTDTQYF. In nucleotides, the CDR3 is TGTGCCAGCGGTAGGCAGCGGGAGGGCACAGATACGCAGTATTTT.

The genes are TRBV30 and TRBJ1-2; 7 bases fit TRBD1. The CDR3 totals 14 residues. CDR1 and CDR2 from the germline V gene are GTSNPN and SVGIG (reference sequence). V shed 2 bases and J 5 bases; nucleotides not matched to a gene: 8. For the CDR3, the DNA is TGTGCCTGGAGTCGACAGGGCTTGGGGTATGGCTACACCTTC. Protein sequence: CAWSRQGLGYGYTF.